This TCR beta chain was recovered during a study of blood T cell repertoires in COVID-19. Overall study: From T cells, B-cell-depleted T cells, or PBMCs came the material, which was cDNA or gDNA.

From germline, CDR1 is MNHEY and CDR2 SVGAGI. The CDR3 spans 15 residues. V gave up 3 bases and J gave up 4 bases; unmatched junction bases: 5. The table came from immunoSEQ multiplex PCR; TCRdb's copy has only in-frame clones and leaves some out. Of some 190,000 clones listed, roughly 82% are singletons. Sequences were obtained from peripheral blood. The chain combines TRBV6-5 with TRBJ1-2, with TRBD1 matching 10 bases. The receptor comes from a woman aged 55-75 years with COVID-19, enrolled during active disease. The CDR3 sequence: CASSYDRGRGYGYTF. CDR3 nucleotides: TGTGCCAGCAGTTATGACAGGGGGCGCGGCTATGGCTACACCTTC.